Sequencing of this TCR beta chain was carried out in a study of blood T cell repertoires in COVID-19. Study as a whole: Acute-phase and convalescent COVID-19 samples originated in the United States, Italy and Spain.

Germline lookup yields CDR1 MNHEY and CDR2 SVGEGT. Trimming took off 0 bases at V and 3 bases at J, with 23 bases between the two ends. This CDR3 has 19 amino acids. This table comes from immunoSEQ multiplex PCR, and its TCRdb copy is limited to in-frame clones, with some not included. The sample carries around 97,000 clones, around nine tenths recorded once. J is TRBJ1-1 and V is TRBV6-2 or TRBV6-3; no firm D call. Sequencing used peripheral blood. This receptor was identified in a human donor in a cohort sampled during active COVID-19. CDR3 protein: CASSYSGIRGFLVYTEAFF. For the CDR3, the DNA is TGTGCCAGCAGTTACTCGGGGATCCGGGGATTCTTGGTGTACACTGAAGCTTTCTTT.